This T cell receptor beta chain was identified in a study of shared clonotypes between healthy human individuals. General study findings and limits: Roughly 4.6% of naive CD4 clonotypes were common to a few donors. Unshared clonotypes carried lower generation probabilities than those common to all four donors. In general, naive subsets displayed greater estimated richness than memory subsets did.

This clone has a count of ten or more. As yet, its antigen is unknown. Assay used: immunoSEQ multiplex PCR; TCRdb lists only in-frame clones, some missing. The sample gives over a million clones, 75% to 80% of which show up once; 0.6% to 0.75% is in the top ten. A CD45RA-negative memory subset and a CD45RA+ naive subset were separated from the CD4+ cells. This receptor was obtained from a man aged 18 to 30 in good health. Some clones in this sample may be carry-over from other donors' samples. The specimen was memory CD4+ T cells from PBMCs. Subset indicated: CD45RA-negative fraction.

CDR3 sequence reads: CASSRANGRGEQYF. The CDR3 region has the DNA TGTGCCAGCAGTCGGGCAAATGGTAGGGGCGAGCAGTACTTC. This chain uses TRBV27 with TRBJ2-7, with D possibly TRBD1 on 5 matching bases. The CDR3 has 14 amino acids. Germline V gene lookup returns CDR1 MNHEY and CDR2 SMNVEV (reference sequence). With 5 bases removed from V and 6 bases from J, the gap between germline ends came to 17 bases.